The T cell receptor (beta chain) described here comes from a study of blood T cell repertoires in COVID-19. V lost 5 bases to trimming and J lost 2 bases; unmatched junction nucleotides: 7. Germline V gene data show CDR1 as SGHTA and CDR2 as FQGNSA. The CDR3 sequence is 15 residues long. Clones were sequenced by immunoSEQ multiplex PCR, and TCRdb holds only the in-frame ones, with some missing. The sample lists about 140,000 clones, roughly 79% occurring once. The origin of this receptor is a woman between 45 and 65 years old who had recovered from COVID-19. The sequenced sample was PBMCs or T cells enriched from blood (not recorded which). V usage is TRBV7-2 and J usage is TRBJ2-5, with 8 positions matching TRBD2. The CDR3 is CASSQQRGPQETQYF. The CDR3 bases are TGTGCCAGCAGCCAACAGCGGGGGCCACAAGAGACCCAGTACTTC.